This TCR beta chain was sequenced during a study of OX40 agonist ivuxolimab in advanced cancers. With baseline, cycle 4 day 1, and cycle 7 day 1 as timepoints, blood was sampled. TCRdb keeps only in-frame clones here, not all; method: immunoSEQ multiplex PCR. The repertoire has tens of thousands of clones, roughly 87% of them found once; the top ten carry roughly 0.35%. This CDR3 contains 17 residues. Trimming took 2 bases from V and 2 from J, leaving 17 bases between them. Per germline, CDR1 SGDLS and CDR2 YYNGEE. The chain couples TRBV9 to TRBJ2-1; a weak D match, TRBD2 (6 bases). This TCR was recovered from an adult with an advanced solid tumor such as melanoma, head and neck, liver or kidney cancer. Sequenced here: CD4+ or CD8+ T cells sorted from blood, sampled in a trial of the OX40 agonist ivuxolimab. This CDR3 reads CASSVMNRGAAYNEQFF. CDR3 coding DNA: TGTGCCAGCAGCGTGATGAACCGCGGGGCCGCCTACAATGAGCAGTTCTTC.